Below are 19 T cell receptor beta chains sequenced from a single sample in a study of blood T cell repertoires in COVID-19. Sequencing was performed with immunoSEQ multiplex PCR; in TCRdb, only in-frame clones are kept and a portion is missing. The sample has roughly 200,000 clones; approximately 90% are singletons. Sequencing was carried out using peripheral blood. All receptors come from a woman in her 40s who had recovered from COVID-19.

This sequence joins TRBV7-9 and TRBJ1-1; weak D call: TRBD1 (5 bases). Germline values: CDR1 SEHNR, CDR2 FQNEAQ (reference sequence). The CDR3 contains 15 residues. V lost 4 bases and J lost 3, with 15 bases in between. The DNA of the CDR3 is TGTGCCAGCAGCTCACCAAACCAGGGTGACACTGAAGCTTTCTTT. This gives the protein CASSSPNQGDTEAFF.

This clone came up once. This rearrangement joins TRBV27 to TRBJ1-1; 8 bases match TRBD1. V shed 8 bases and J 7 bases; nucleotides not matched to a gene: 9. Germline assignment: CDR1 MNHEY and CDR2 SMNVEV (reference sequence). The CDR3 extends over 13 amino acids. CDR3 in amino acids: CASRPYRGDEAFF. Written as DNA, the CDR3 is TGTGCCAGCCGACCCTACAGGGGGGATGAAGCTTTCTTT.

For the CDR3, the DNA is TGCGCCAGCGGGCACAGCCCAGATACGCAGTATTTT. Residues: CASGHSPDTQYF. J is TRBJ2-3 and V is TRBV10-1; D gene ambiguous. This CDR3 has 12 residues. The V and J ends lost 8 bases and 4 bases respectively, with 10 bases between them. Per germline, CDR1 WNHNN and CDR2 SYGVQD (reference sequence).

The chain has TRBV28 and TRBJ1-2, with unresolved D. The germline V gene encodes CDR1 MDHEN and CDR2 SYDVKM. The germline V and J ends were trimmed by 5 bases and 7 bases, with 11 bases remaining between them. The CDR3 loop spans 12 amino acids. The CDR3 here is CASSQLYSGYTF. The CDR3 nucleotides read TGTGCCAGCAGTCAACTGTACTCTGGCTACACCTTC.

At least ten counts were recorded for this clone. V and J are TRBV19 and TRBJ2-7, with TRBD2 matching 14 bases. Looked up from germline, CDR1 is LNHDA and CDR2 is SQIVND (reference sequence). The CDR3 has 15 residues. Trimming cost V 5 bases and J 3 bases; bases outside gene matches: 3. DNA for the CDR3: TGTGCCAGTAGTTTCGGGACTAGCGGGAGCTACGAGCAGTACTTC. Residues: CASSFGTSGSYEQYF.

This chain joins TRBV9 and TRBJ1-2; the match to TRBD1 covers 9 bases. This CDR3 contains 15 residues. Germline V lookup: CDR1 SGDLS, CDR2 YYNGEE. V was clipped by 3 bases and J by 10 bases; unmatched bases: 13. CDR3 DNA: TGTGCCAGCAGCGACTCCTCGGGACAGGGATCTTCCTACACCTTC. This codes for CASSDSSGQGSSYTF.

The rearrangement links TRBV2 to TRBJ1-4, with 7 bases fitting TRBD1. V lost 9 bases, J lost 4 bases, and 11 bases stayed unmatched. The CDR3 runs 15 residues. Germline-derived CDR1 and CDR2 are SNHLY and FYNNEI. The CDR3 sequence is CASYHGQEVNEKLFF. The CDR3 DNA sequence: TGTGCCAGTTACCATGGACAGGAGGTTAATGAAAAACTGTTTTTT.

The chain couples TRBV19 to TRBJ1-5; D gene ambiguous. The V end was cut by 4 bases, the J end by 7 bases, with 14 bases between. The germline gives CDR1 LNHDA, CDR2 SQIVND (reference sequence). The CDR3 extends over 14 amino acids. The DNA of the CDR3 is TGTGCCAGTAGTACGCAGGAGGGTTGGCAGCCCCAGCATTTT. It specifies CASSTQEGWQPQHF.

The V gene is TRBV18, the J gene TRBJ1-1; TRBD1 matches 7 bases. V gave up 5 bases and J gave up 4 bases; unmatched junction bases: 10. Germline CDR1 KGHSH, CDR2 LQKENI. The length of the CDR3 is 15 residues. The CDR3 DNA reads TGTGCCAGCTCAACTGTAGGACAGGAGGGCACTGAAGCTTTCTTT. This codes for CASSTVGQEGTEAFF.

The chain links TRBV19 to TRBJ1-6, with a possible D match to TRBD1 (6 bases). The V gene lost 6 bases and the J gene lost 10 bases, with 19 bases spanning the gap. Per the germline V gene, CDR1 is LNHDA and CDR2 is SQIVND (reference sequence). The CDR3 runs to 15 residues. This chain's CDR3 is CASSTYNRVESPLHF. The CDR3 DNA reads as TGTGCCAGTAGCACCTATAACAGGGTAGAGTCACCCCTCCACTTT.

The chain links TRBV9 to TRBJ2-1, with 10 bases aligning to TRBD2. Germline V gives CDR1 SGDLS, CDR2 YYNGEE. This CDR3 contains 17 residues. The V and J ends lost 3 bases and 0 bases, in that order; junction bases with no gene match: 6. CDR3 DNA: TGTGCCAGCAGCGGATACGGACTAGCGGTCTCCTACAATGAGCAGTTCTTC. It specifies CASSGYGLAVSYNEQFF. Based on the CDR3 plus reference TRBV9 and TRBJ2-1, the full variable domain is DSGVTQTPKHLITATGQRVTLRCSPRSGDLSVYWYQQSLDQGLQFLIQYYNGEERAKGNILERFSAQQFPDLHSELNLSSLELGDSALYFCASSGYGLAVSYNEQFFGPGTRLTVL.

V and J are TRBV5-1 and TRBJ2-5; 9 nucleotides match TRBD2. The CDR3 runs 15 residues. From germline, CDR1 is SGHRS and CDR2 YFSETQ. The trim removed 5 bases at V and 4 bases at J, leaving 9 bases unmatched. In DNA form, the CDR3 reads TGCGCCAGCAGTAAACCCGGGACTAGCATAGAGACCCAGTACTTC. It encodes CASSKPGTSIETQYF.

The chain combines TRBV18 with TRBJ1-1; D is undetermined. The length of the CDR3 is 12 residues. V shed 2 bases and J shed 8 bases, with 9 bases lying between them. The germline V gene has CDR1 KGHSH and CDR2 LQKENI. CDR3 in amino acids: CASSPSRGEAFF. The CDR3 DNA reads TGTGCCAGCTCACCATCCCGGGGAGAAGCTTTCTTT. The full variable domain, its missing parts supplied by reference TRBV18 and TRBJ1-1, is NAGVMQNPRHLVRRRGQEARLRCSPMKGHSHVYWYRQLPEEGLKFMVYLQKENIIDESGMPKERFSAEFPKEGPSILRIQQVVRGDSAAYFCASSPSRGEAFFGQGTRLTVV.

This chain connects TRBV28 to TRBJ1-5, with 7 bases lining up with TRBD1. The CDR3 has 17 amino acids. Per germline, CDR1 MDHEN and CDR2 SYDVKM. V lost 7 bases, J lost 6 bases, and 18 bases stayed unmatched. The CDR3 DNA reads TGTGCCAGCACTACCGGGGGGGCAGGGGGGTATACTCAGCCCCAGCATTTT. This codes for CASTTGGAGGYTQPQHF.

The rearrangement links TRBV5-8 to TRBJ2-1, with D possibly TRBD1 on 6 matching bases. The CDR3 is 16 amino acids. The germline V and J ends were trimmed by 1 base and 4 bases, with 15 bases remaining between them. The germline V gene encodes CDR1 SGHTS and CDR2 YDEGEE. This chain's CDR3 is CASSLTRRQGYNEQFF. DNA of the CDR3: TGTGCCAGCAGCTTGACCCGGCGGCAGGGGTACAATGAGCAGTTCTTC. Based on the CDR3 plus reference TRBV5-8 and TRBJ2-1, the full variable domain is EAGVTQSPTHLIKTRGQQATLRCSPISGHTSVYWYQQALGLGLQFLLWYDEGEERNRGNFPPRFSGRQFPNYSSELNVNALELEDSALYLCASSLTRRQGYNEQFFGPGTRLTVL.

The chain uses TRBV7-9 and TRBJ1-2; D is possibly TRBD1 (6 bases). CDR1 and CDR2 from the germline V gene are SEHNR and FQNEAQ (reference sequence). CDR3 length equals 15 residues. V gave up 5 bases and J gave up 5 bases, with 18 bases separating them. The DNA of the CDR3 is TGTGCCAGCAGCAGAGAAGCCAGGGGTGCGTATGGCTACACCTTC. It translates to CASSREARGAYGYTF.

This clone came up a few times. The J gene is TRBJ2-5, the V gene TRBV19; D not certain. This CDR3 contains 13 residues. CDR1 and CDR2 (germline): LNHDA, SQIVND (reference sequence). Trimming removed 4 bases from V and 0 bases from J, with 6 bases in between. The CDR3 region is CASSNGYQETQYF. In nucleotides, the CDR3 is TGTGCCAGTAGTAACGGGTACCAAGAGACCCAGTACTTC.

The chain is built from TRBV5-5 and TRBJ1-5; 11 positions agree with TRBD1. CDR1 is SGHKS, CDR2 YYEKEE, per germline (reference sequence). V trimming: 4 bases; J trimming: 6 bases; junction bases outside the gene matches: 3. This CDR3 spans 14 amino acids. The CDR3 DNA follows: TGTGCCAGCAGCCGGGGACAGGGGGGTCAGCCCCAGCATTTT. Its protein product is CASSRGQGGQPQHF.

The rearrangement uses TRBV6-1 and TRBJ1-5; D gene ambiguous. Germline CDR1 is MNHNS and CDR2 is SASEGT. The V end lost 8 bases, the J end lost 3 bases, and 11 bases lay between the germline ends. The CDR3 runs to 13 residues. The DNA of the CDR3 is TGTGCCAGCGTTACAGATTACAATCAGCCCCAGCATTTT. Encoded protein: CASVTDYNQPQHF.